The present entry profiles one TCR beta chain with its context. Its antigen is unknown. It has no much larger one-base neighbor in the sample; base qualities were not kept. In Seattle, one collaborating source enrolled patients while the infection was active and tracked those patients longitudinally over the course of disease. Whole blood was collected in K2EDTA tubes by collaborating institutions according to the institutions' own protocols. For TCRbeta analysis, collaborators shipped samples as frozen whole blood, isolated PBMCs, or DNA extracted from either of those sample types. At the junction V is shortened by 1 base and J by 0 bases, with 17 bases in between. Reading from cysteine to phenylalanine, the CDR3 counts 18 amino acids. Solely the CDR3 DNA is kept, with 54 bases framed from the first base. As encoded in the germline V gene, CDR1 is SGHDT while CDR2 is YYEEEE. The immunoSEQ Assay, a bias-controlled multiplex PCR, was used to amplify TCRbeta CDR3 regions from genomic DNA. The original methods were these. Nucleated cell counts per sample were estimated from amplification of reference gene primers within the assay. To quantify the absolute abundance of each unique TCRbeta CDR3 rearrangement, sequence reads were collapsed and filtered. Productive Simpson clonality was computed per sample as the square root of Simpson's diversity index over productive rearrangements. The clones in this table, taken by TCRdb from immuneACCESS, are in-frame only. Not every clone is retained; where verified, under half of the shortfall comes from an unresolved V gene, and the cause of the rest is unknown. For V, J and clone size, that table is used; D and trimming come from the DNA. A total of 250,000 to 350,000 clones appear in this sample, 70% to 90% of them only once. The ten biggest clones cover 6.3% of the sample.

This record comes from a study of blood T cell repertoires in COVID-19 (dated by TCRdb to about 2020). Context from the whole study: Samples from collaborators originated in the United States, Italy and Spain and spanned both the acute and convalescent phases of COVID-19. The material from the prospective study consisted of cDNA or gDNA derived from T cells, B-cell-depleted T cells, or PBMCs. Samples came from the ongoing ImmuneRACE study (first 160 participants) plus 1,254 subjects from 6 global collaborators. The sample metadata nearly always contained a de-identified subject ID, COVID-19 status, age in years and sex. Deeply sampled blood TCRbeta repertoires from subjects exposed to, actively infected with, or recovered from COVID-19 were included in the dataset. The repertoires were made available in a free public database intended to serve as a resource for research on the immune response to SARS-CoV-2. Where available, HLA class I and class II types were taken from metadata supplied by the sample provider and were not determined by assay-based typing.

Summary of the overall study and its limitations: How much clinical and demographic metadata was included differed by source and by participant, and the metadata was provided uncurated.

This receptor chain uses TRBV5-6 and TRBJ1-5, and the D gene may be TRBD1, 5 bases matching. The sequenced sample consisted of peripheral blood. The TCR comes from a woman in her 50s with COVID-19, enrolled during active disease. The bases read TGTGCCAGCAGCTTGAGGCAGGGAATGGAATATAGCAATCAGCCCCAGCATTTT. Translated, it gives CASSLRQGMEYSNQPQHF.